These 5 T cell receptor beta chains were all obtained from the same sample, sequenced in a study of shared clonotypes between healthy human individuals (dated by TCRdb to 2020 to 2022). CD8 naive samples consisted of CD45RO-negative cells that were positively selected for CCR7, yielding a CD45RA+CCR7+ population without TemRA cells. Library method: the immunoSEQ multiplex PCR assay. TCRdb stores this immuneACCESS table with in-frame sequences only. Part of the clones is absent; in the studies checked, under half of the shortfall reflects unresolved V genes, and no reason is known for the rest. Recorded for this sample are under 1 million clones; around 96% of them occurred a single time. The biggest ten clones account for 0.2% to 0.25% of the sample. The sequenced sample was naive CD8+ T cells sorted from blood. The cell subset or site label, as the study defines it: CD45RA+CCR7+. These receptors all come from a man aged 30 to 45 in good health.

The rearrangement joins TRBV7-6 to TRBJ2-3; the D is unclear. Trimming took off 3 bases at V and 0 bases at J, with 16 bases between the two ends. Germline CDR1 and CDR2: SGHVS and FNYEAQ. The length of the CDR3 is 17 residues. The CDR3 here is CASSFRALASSTDTQYF. CDR3 in DNA: TGTGCCAGCAGCTTTAGGGCCTTGGCTTCTAGCACAGATACGCAGTATTTT.

The rearrangement joins TRBV19 to TRBJ2-3; the match to TRBD2 covers 9 bases. The trim removed 4 bases at V and 1 base at J, leaving 6 bases unmatched. Germline V gene data show CDR1 as LNHDA and CDR2 as SQIVND (reference sequence). The CDR3 has 16 residues. The CDR3 loop reads CASSTRLAGGTDTQYF. The CDR3 region has the DNA TGTGCCAGTAGTACCCGTTTAGCGGGAGGCACAGATACGCAGTATTTT.

The rearrangement links TRBV7-9 to TRBJ2-2; D uncertain. The V end lost 5 bases, the J end lost 8 bases, and 12 bases lay between the germline ends. The CDR3 is 13 amino acids. CDR1 and CDR2 (germline): SEHNR, FQNEAQ (reference sequence). CDR3 amino acids: CASSRTADGELFF. DNA of the CDR3: TGTGCCAGCAGCCGCACGGCGGATGGGGAGCTGTTTTTT.

The chain links TRBV15 to TRBJ1-4; the D gene is possibly TRBD1 (5 bases). Germline V lookup: CDR1 LNHNV, CDR2 YYDKDF (reference sequence). Trimming took 0 bases from V and 6 from J, leaving 8 bases between them. The CDR3 loop spans 14 amino acids. The CDR3 loop reads CATSRDLGDEKLFF. CDR3 DNA sequence: TGTGCCACCAGCAGAGATCTAGGGGATGAAAAACTGTTTTTT.

The V call is TRBV7-8, the J call TRBJ2-7; D is unclear. The germline V gene encodes CDR1 SGHVS and CDR2 FQNEAQ. Trimming left V 3 bases short and J 2 bases short, with 23 bases between. The CDR3 extends over 18 amino acids. CDR3 sequence: CASSFSLAKRRRAYEQYF. Here the CDR3 DNA reads TGTGCCAGCAGCTTCAGCTTAGCCAAGAGGCGCAGAGCCTACGAGCAGTACTTC.